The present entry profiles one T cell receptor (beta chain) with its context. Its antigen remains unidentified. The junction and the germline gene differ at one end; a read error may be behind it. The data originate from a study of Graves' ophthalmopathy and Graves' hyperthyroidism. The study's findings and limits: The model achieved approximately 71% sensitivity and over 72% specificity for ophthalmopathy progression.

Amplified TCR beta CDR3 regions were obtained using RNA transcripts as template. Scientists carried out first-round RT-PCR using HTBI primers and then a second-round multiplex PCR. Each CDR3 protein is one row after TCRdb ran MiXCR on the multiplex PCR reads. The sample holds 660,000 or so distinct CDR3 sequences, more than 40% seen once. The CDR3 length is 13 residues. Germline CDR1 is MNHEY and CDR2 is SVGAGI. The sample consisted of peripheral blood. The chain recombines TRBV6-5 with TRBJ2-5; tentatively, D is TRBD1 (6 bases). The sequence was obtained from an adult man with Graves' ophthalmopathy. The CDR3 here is CGSSGGQQETQYF. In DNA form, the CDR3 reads TGTGGCAGCAGCGGAGGACAGCAAGAGACCCAGTACTTC.